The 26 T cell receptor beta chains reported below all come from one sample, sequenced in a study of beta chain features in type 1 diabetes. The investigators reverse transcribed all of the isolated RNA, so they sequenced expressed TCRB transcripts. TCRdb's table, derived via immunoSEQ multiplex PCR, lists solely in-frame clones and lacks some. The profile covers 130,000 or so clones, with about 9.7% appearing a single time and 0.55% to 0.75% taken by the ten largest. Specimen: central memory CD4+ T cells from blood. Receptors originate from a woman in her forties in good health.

CDR3: CASIPSGALNEQFF. The CDR3 DNA sequence: TGTGCCAGCATTCCTAGCGGGGCACTAAATGAGCAGTTCTTC. The V call is TRBV6-6, the J call TRBJ2-1, with 9 bases that match TRBD2. The length of the CDR3 is 14 residues. V dropped 7 bases and J dropped 7; count of bases not matched to a gene: 8. Germline lookup yields CDR1 MNHNY and CDR2 SVGAGI (reference sequence).

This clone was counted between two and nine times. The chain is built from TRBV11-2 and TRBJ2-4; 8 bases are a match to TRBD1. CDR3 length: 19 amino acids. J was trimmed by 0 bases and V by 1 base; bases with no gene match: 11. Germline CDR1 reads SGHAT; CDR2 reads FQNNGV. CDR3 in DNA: TGTGCCAGCAGCTTAGGCACAGGGGGTTCACTACTAGCCAAAAACATTCAGTACTTC. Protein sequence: CASSLGTGGSLLAKNIQYF. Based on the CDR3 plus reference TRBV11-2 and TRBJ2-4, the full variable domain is EAGVAQSPRYKIIEKRQSVAFWCNPISGHATLYWYQQILGQGPKLLIQFQNNGVVDDSQLPKDRFSAERLKGVDSTLKIQPAKLEDSAVYLCASSLGTGGSLLAKNIQYFGAGTRLSVL.

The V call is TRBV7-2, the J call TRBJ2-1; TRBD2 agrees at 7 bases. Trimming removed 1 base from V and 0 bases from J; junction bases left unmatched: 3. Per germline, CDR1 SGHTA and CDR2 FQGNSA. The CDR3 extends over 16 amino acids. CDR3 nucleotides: TGTGCCAGCAGCTTAGTGGGGGGGAGCTCCTACAATGAGCAGTTCTTC. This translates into CASSLVGGSSYNEQFF. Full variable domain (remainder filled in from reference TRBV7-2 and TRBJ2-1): GAGVSQSPSNKVTEKGKDVELRCDPISGHTALYWYRQSLGQGLEFLIYFQGNSAPDKSGLPSDRFSAERTGGSVSTLTIQRTQQEDSAVYLCASSLVGGSSYNEQFFGPGTRLTVL.

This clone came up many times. The CDR3 DNA is TGCGCCAGCAGCCATCAAATAACAGGGTCCTACGAGCAGTACTTC. This encodes CASSHQITGSYEQYF. The chain links TRBV4-1 to TRBJ2-7; maybe TRBD1 (6 bases). The V gene lost 3 bases and the J gene lost 1 base, with 13 bases spanning the gap. CDR1 and CDR2 from the germline V gene are MGHRA and YSYEKL. CDR3 length: 15 amino acids.

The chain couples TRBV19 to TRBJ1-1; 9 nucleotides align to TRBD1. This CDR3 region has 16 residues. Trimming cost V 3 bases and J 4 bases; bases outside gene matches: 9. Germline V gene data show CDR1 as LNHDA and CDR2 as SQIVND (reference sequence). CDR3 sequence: CASSINTGTGPTEAFF. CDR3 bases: TGTGCCAGTAGTATCAATACCGGGACAGGGCCCACTGAAGCTTTCTTT.

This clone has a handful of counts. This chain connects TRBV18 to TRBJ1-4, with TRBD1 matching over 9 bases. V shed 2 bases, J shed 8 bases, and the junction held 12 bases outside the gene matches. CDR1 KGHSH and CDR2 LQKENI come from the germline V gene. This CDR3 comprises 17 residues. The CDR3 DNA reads TGTGCCAGCTCACCATCCTTAAAGACAGGGGGTGCCGAAAAACTGTTTTTT. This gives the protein CASSPSLKTGGAEKLFF.

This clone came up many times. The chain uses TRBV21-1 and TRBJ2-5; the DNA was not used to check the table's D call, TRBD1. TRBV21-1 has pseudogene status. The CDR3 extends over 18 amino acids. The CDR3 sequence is CASSKGALTGPTQETQYF. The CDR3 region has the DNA TGTGCCAGCAGCAAAGGGGCCTTGACAGGGCCGACCCAAGAGACCCAGTACTTC.

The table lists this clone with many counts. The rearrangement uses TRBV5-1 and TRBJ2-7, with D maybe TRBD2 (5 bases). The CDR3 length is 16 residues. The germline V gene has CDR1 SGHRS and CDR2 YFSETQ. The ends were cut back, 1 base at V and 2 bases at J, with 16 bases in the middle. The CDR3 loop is CASSLMAGVQAYEQYF. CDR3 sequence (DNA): TGCGCCAGCAGCTTGATGGCCGGGGTCCAAGCCTACGAGCAGTACTTC.

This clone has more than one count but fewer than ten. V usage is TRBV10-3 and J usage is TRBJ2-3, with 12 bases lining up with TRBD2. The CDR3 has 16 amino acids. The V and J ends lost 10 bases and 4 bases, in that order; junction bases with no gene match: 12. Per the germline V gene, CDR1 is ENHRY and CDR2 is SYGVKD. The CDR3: CATHRLAGEGSDTQYF. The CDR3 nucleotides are TGTGCCACCCACCGACTAGCGGGGGAAGGATCAGATACGCAGTATTTT.

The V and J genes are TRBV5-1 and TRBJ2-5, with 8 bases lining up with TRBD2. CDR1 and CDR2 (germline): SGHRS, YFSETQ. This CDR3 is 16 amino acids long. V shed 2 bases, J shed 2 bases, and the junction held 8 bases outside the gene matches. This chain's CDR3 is CASSFLTGTSQETQYF. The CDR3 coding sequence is TGCGCCAGCAGCTTTCTTACCGGGACTAGTCAAGAGACCCAGTACTTC. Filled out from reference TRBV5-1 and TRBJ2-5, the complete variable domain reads KAGVTQTPRYLIKTRGQQVTLSCSPISGHRSVSWYQQTPGQGLQFLFEYFSETQRNKGNFPGRFSGRQFSNSRSEMNVSTLELGDSALYLCASSFLTGTSQETQYFGPGTRLLVL.

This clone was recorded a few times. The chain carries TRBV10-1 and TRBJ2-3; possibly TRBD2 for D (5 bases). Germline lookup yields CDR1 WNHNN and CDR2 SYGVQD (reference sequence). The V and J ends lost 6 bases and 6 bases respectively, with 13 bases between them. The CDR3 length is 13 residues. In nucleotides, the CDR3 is TGCGCCAGCAGCGCTCTAACGGGGGATACGCAGTATTTT. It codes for CASSALTGDTQYF.

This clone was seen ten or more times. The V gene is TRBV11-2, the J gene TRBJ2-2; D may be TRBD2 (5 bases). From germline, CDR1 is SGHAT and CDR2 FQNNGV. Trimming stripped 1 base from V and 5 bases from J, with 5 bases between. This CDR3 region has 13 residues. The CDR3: CASSLAGTGELFF. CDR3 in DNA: TGTGCCAGCAGCTTAGCGGGGACCGGGGAGCTGTTTTTT.

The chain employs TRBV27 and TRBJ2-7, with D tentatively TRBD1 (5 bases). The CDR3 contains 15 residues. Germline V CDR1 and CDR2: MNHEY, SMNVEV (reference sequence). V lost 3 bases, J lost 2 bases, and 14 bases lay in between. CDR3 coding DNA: TGTGCCAGCAGTTTTGGAAGGGGCGCGGCCTACGAGCAGTACTTC. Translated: CASSFGRGAAYEQYF.

The CDR3 DNA reads TGCGCCAGCGGATTTGCGGGGTCTGACAATGAGCAGTTCTTC. Encoded protein: CASGFAGSDNEQFF. The genes are TRBV10-2 and TRBJ2-1, with TRBD2 as a possible D gene (6 bases). Germline V CDR1 and CDR2: WSHSY, SAAADI. Trimming left V 8 bases short and J 5 bases short, with 16 bases between. The CDR3 has 14 amino acids.

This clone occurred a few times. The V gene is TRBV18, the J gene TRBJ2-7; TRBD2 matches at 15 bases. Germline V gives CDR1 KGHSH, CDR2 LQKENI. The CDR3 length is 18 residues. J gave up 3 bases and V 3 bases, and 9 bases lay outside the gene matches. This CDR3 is CASSPLPGLAGGYYEQYF. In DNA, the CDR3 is TGTGCCAGCTCACCTCTTCCGGGACTAGCGGGGGGATACTACGAGCAGTACTTC.

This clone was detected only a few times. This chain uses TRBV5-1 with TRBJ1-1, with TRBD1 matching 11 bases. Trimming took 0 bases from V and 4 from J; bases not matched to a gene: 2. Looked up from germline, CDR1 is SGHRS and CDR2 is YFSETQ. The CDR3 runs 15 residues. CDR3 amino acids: CASSLVGTGGTEAFF. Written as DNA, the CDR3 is TGCGCCAGCAGCTTGGTTGGGACAGGGGGCACTGAAGCTTTCTTT.

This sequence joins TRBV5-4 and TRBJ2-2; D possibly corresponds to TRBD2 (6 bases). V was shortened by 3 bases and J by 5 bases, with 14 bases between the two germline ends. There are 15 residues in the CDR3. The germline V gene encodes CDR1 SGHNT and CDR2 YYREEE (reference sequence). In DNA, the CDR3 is TGTGCCAGCAGCTCCCGAGGAGGGGCGACCGGGGAGCTGTTTTTT. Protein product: CASSSRGGATGELFF.

CDR3 nucleotide sequence: TGTGCCAGCAGTGAAATCCTAGCGGGGGGTACAAAGGGGGCGACCCAGTACTTC. Protein product: CASSEILAGGTKGATQYF. V gene TRBV6-1 combines with J gene TRBJ2-5, with 11 bases identical to TRBD2. This CDR3 spans 18 amino acids. Germline lookup yields CDR1 MNHNS and CDR2 SASEGT. J lost 7 bases, V lost 2 bases, and 15 bases had no gene match.

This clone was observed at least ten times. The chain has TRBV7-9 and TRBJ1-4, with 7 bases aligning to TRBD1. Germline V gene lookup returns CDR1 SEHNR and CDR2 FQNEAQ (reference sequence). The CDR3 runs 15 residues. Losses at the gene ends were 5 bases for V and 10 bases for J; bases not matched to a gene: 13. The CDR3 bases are TGTGCCAGCAGCGCCCAAGGGACAGCGGCGTCAAAACTGTTTTTT. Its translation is CASSAQGTAASKLFF.

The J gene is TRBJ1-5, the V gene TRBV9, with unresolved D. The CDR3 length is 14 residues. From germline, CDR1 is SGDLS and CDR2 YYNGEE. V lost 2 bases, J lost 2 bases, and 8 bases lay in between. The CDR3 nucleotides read TGTGCCAGCAGCGTTGGCCAAGGCAATCAGCCCCAGCATTTT. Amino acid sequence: CASSVGQGNQPQHF.

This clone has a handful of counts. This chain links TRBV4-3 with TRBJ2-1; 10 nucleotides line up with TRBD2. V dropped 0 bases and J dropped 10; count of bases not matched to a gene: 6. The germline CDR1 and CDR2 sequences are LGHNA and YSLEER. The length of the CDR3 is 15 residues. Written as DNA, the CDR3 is TGCGCCAGCAGCCAAGACCAGCGGGGGGGCTTGGAGCAGTTCTTC. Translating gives CASSQDQRGGLEQFF.

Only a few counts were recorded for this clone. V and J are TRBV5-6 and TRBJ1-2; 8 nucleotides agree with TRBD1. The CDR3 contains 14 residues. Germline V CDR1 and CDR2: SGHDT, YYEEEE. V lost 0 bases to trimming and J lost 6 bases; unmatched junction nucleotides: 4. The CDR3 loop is CASSLGPTGDGYTF. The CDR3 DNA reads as TGTGCCAGCAGCTTGGGACCGACAGGGGATGGCTACACCTTC.

The CDR3 is CASSDGQGSSTNEKLFF. CDR3 nucleotides: TGTGCCAGCAGTGACGGGCAGGGGTCCTCAACTAATGAAAAACTGTTTTTT. The V call is TRBV2, the J call TRBJ1-4; the D gene is possibly TRBD1 (6 bases). The germline V gene has CDR1 SNHLY and CDR2 FYNNEI. Trimming cost V 3 bases and J 0 bases, with 14 bases left between them. This CDR3 is built from 17 residues.

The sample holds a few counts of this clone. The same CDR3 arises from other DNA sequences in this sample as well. CDR3 nucleotides: TGTGCCAGCAGTGCCGGGGGGAATCAGCCCCAGCATTTT. This encodes CASSAGGNQPQHF. The chain combines TRBV6-1 with TRBJ1-5, with a possible D match to TRBD1 (5 bases). CDR1 MNHNS and CDR2 SASEGT come from the germline V gene. Trimming removed 4 bases from V and 4 bases from J, with 8 bases in between. The CDR3 is 13 amino acids.

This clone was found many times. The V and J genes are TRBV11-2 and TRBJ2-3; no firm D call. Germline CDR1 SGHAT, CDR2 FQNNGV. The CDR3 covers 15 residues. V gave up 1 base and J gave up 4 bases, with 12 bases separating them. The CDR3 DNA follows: TGTGCCAGCAGCTTAGGTCTTGGCAGTGCAGATACGCAGTATTTT. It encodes CASSLGLGSADTQYF.

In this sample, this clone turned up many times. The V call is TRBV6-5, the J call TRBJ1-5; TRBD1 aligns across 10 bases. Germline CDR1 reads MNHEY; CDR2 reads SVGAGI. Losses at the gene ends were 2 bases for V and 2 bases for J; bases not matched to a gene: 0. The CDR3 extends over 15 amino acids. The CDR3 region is CASSYGTGGNQPQHF. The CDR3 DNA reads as TGTGCCAGCAGTTACGGGACAGGGGGCAATCAGCCCCAGCATTTT.